Each of the 18 T cell receptor beta chains below was sequenced from the same sample in a study of neoadjuvant anti-PD-1 for oral cavity cancer. Assay used: immunoSEQ multiplex PCR; TCRdb lists only in-frame clones, some missing. The data hold tens of thousands of clones, with 70% to 85% observed a single time. This specimen was PBMCs, taken before nivolumab (anti-PD-1) treatment. The receptors were sampled from a person aged 35-79 years with oral cavity squamous cell carcinoma.

This clone occurred a few times. The rearrangement uses TRBV7-7 and TRBJ2-2; no firm D call. There are 13 residues in the CDR3. Germline CDR1 is SSHAT and CDR2 is FNYEAQ (reference sequence). Trimming left V 5 bases short and J 7 bases short, with 11 bases between. CDR3 sequence (DNA): TGTGCCAGCAGCCCTTCGGTAGGCGGGGAGCTGTTTTTT. Its translation is CASSPSVGGELFF.

This clone came up a few times. V is TRBV15 and J is TRBJ1-1; tentatively, D is TRBD1 (6 bases). Germline CDR1 reads LNHNV; CDR2 reads YYDKDF (reference sequence). The CDR3 is 18 residues long. V shed 0 bases and J shed 2 bases, with 19 bases lying between them. CDR3: CATSRDPRILQGNTEAFF. CDR3 nucleotide sequence: TGTGCCACCAGCAGAGATCCCAGAATATTACAGGGCAACACTGAAGCTTTCTTT.

The rearrangement joins TRBV7-3 to TRBJ2-7, with a tentative D call TRBD2 (6 bases). Germline V gene data show CDR1 as SGHTA and CDR2 as FQGTGA. The CDR3 is 16 residues long. Deletions cut 3 bases from V and 6 bases from J, with 21 bases between. The CDR3 spells CASSLEAGKTGLEQYF. DNA for the CDR3: TGTGCCAGCAGCTTGGAGGCAGGCAAAACGGGACTCGAGCAGTACTTC.

J is TRBJ2-2 and V is TRBV29-1; unclear D gene. Looked up from germline, CDR1 is SQVTM and CDR2 is ANQGSEA. V lost 2 bases, J lost 3 bases, and 13 bases lay in between. This CDR3 has 15 amino acids. The CDR3 DNA sequence: TGCAGCGTTGAATCGGTGATCTTGGACACCGGGGAGCTGTTTTTT. It encodes CSVESVILDTGELFF.

CDR3 coding DNA: TGTGCCAGCAGTTCCCCGGGACAGGTCCCCTACGAGCAGTACTTC. It specifies CASSSPGQVPYEQYF. V and J are TRBV2 and TRBJ2-7; 8 positions match TRBD1. The germline CDR1 and CDR2 sequences are SNHLY and FYNNEI. This CDR3 comprises 15 residues. V dropped 5 bases and J dropped 2; count of bases not matched to a gene: 8.

The chain couples TRBV6-5 to TRBJ1-1, with D possibly matching TRBD1 (5 bases). Trimming stripped 5 bases from V and 1 base from J, with 8 bases between. CDR1 and CDR2 from the germline V gene are MNHEY and SVGAGI. The CDR3 spans 13 residues. CDR3 coding DNA: TGTGCCAGCAGTGAAACAGGGAACACTGAAGCTTTCTTT. Translating gives CASSETGNTEAFF.

The rearrangement uses TRBV29-1 and TRBJ2-1; no definite D call. Germline V gene sequence: CDR1 SQVTM, CDR2 ANQGSEA. The germline V and J ends were trimmed by 6 bases and 0 bases, with 12 bases remaining between them. CDR3 length: 14 residues. CDR3: CSVLGVSSYNEQFF. The CDR3 DNA reads TGCAGCGTCCTGGGCGTAAGCTCCTACAATGAGCAGTTCTTC.

This clone was picked up a small number of times. The chain joins TRBV27 to TRBJ2-3; D may be TRBD1 (6 bases). The CDR3 runs 14 residues. V lost 2 bases, J lost 6 bases, and 12 bases lay in between. Germline V CDR1 and CDR2: MNHEY, SMNVEV (reference sequence). The CDR3 here is CASSLGGGRDTQYF. CDR3 nucleotide sequence: TGTGCCAGCAGTTTAGGGGGCGGTCGGGATACGCAGTATTTT.

The chain carries TRBV19 and TRBJ1-1; D gene uncertain. The CDR3 has 12 amino acids. Germline V gives CDR1 LNHDA, CDR2 SQIVND (reference sequence). Trimming shortened V by 6 bases and J by 5 bases, and 10 bases separated the two germline ends. The CDR3 loop reads CASSTPWTEAFF. In DNA form, the CDR3 reads TGTGCCAGTAGCACCCCGTGGACTGAAGCTTTCTTT. Full variable domain (missing parts from reference TRBV19 and TRBJ1-1): DGGITQSPKYLFRKEGQNVTLSCEQNLNHDAMYWYRQDPGQGLRLIYYSQIVNDFQKGDIAEGYSVSREKKESFPLTVTSAQKNPTAFYLCASSTPWTEAFFGQGTRLTVV.

V usage is TRBV14 and J usage is TRBJ2-2, with D possibly being TRBD2 (6 bases). CDR1 SGHDN and CDR2 FVKESK come from the germline V gene. There are 15 residues in the CDR3. V lost 1 base and J lost 4, with 10 bases in between. This CDR3 is CASSQGGGSTGELFF. The CDR3 nucleotides read TGTGCCAGCAGCCAAGGTGGAGGGTCCACCGGGGAGCTGTTTTTT.

The chain is built from TRBV19 and TRBJ2-1; 12 bases line up with TRBD2. The junction had 6 bases not matched to a gene; V was cut back by 6 bases and J by 9 bases. CDR1 and CDR2 (germline): LNHDA, SQIVND (reference sequence). This CDR3 is built from 14 residues. The DNA of the CDR3 is TGTGCCAGTAGACGACTAGCGGGGGCGGGTGAGCAGTTCTTC. It translates to CASRRLAGAGEQFF.

This chain links TRBV7-2 with TRBJ2-1, with 7 bases fitting TRBD2. Germline lookup yields CDR1 SGHTA and CDR2 FQGNSA. With V trimmed by 1 base and J by 9 bases, 6 bases remained unmatched. The CDR3 totals 14 residues. DNA for the CDR3: TGTGCCAGCAGCTTAGATGGAGTAGCGGGTGAGCAGTTCTTC. Amino acid sequence: CASSLDGVAGEQFF.

The chain links TRBV6-1 to TRBJ2-1; 10 nucleotides agree with TRBD2. The CDR3 has 17 residues. J was trimmed by 2 bases and V by 4 bases; bases with no gene match: 8. Germline V gene data show CDR1 as MNHNS and CDR2 as SASEGT. CDR3 nucleotide sequence: TGTGCCAGCAGTGCCCTTGTAGCGGGAGGACCCTACAATGAGCAGTTCTTC. Its protein is CASSALVAGGPYNEQFF.

This clone was counted a single time. The rearrangement uses TRBV2 and TRBJ2-3, with TRBD2 matching over 13 bases. V lost 6 bases, J lost 5 bases, and 2 bases stayed unmatched. The CDR3 is 14 residues long. Germline V gene data show CDR1 as SNHLY and CDR2 as FYNNEI. DNA for the CDR3: TGTGCCAGCAGGAGACTAGCGGGGGGAGATACGCAGTATTTT. Its protein is CASRRLAGGDTQYF.

This chain connects TRBV6-1 to TRBJ1-4; unclear D gene. Trimming stripped 3 bases from V and 5 bases from J, with 10 bases between. The CDR3 has 14 residues. Germline CDR1 is MNHNS and CDR2 is SASEGT. CDR3 in DNA: TGTGCCAGCAGTGATCTTCGTATCAATGAAAAACTGTTTTTT. It is translated as CASSDLRINEKLFF.

CDR3 in DNA: TGTGCCAGCCGCCTTGGGGCCACAGATACGCAGTATTTT. Its protein is CASRLGATDTQYF. This chain joins TRBV19 and TRBJ2-3, with D possibly being TRBD1 (5 bases). With 9 bases removed from V and 2 bases from J, the gap between germline ends came to 12 bases. The CDR3 loop spans 13 amino acids. Germline CDR1 is LNHDA and CDR2 is SQIVND (reference sequence).

The chain couples TRBV4-1 to TRBJ2-1, with 7 nucleotides matching TRBD1. CDR3 size: 14 residues. CDR1 is MGHRA and CDR2 is YSYEKL in the germline V gene. The V and J ends lost 8 bases and 1 base, in that order; junction bases with no gene match: 5. The CDR3 DNA follows: TGCGCCAGCGGATCGACAGGGTCCTACAATGAGCAGTTCTTC. This codes for CASGSTGSYNEQFF.

This chain links TRBV7-9 with TRBJ2-2; the D gene is possibly TRBD2 (5 bases). Trimming stripped 1 base from V and 0 bases from J, with 9 bases between. This CDR3 is 16 amino acids long. Looked up from germline, CDR1 is SEHNR and CDR2 is FQNEAQ (reference sequence). The CDR3 DNA follows: TGTGCCAGCAGCTTAGGGCTAGCAGCGAACACCGGGGAGCTGTTTTTT. Its protein product is CASSLGLAANTGELFF.